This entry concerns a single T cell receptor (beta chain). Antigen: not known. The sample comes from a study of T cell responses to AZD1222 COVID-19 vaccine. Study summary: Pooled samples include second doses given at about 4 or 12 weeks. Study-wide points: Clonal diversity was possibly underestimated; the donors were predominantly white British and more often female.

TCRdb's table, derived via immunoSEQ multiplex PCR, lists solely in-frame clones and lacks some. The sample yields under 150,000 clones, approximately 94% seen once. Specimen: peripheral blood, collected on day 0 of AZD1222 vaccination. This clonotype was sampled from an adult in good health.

This CDR3 is CASSTRQGAVVGELFF. DNA for the CDR3: TGTGCCAGCAGCACCCGGCAGGGGGCGGTTGTCGGGGAGCTGTTTTTT. The chain couples TRBV3-1 (or the pseudogene TRBV3-2) to TRBJ2-2; 8 positions agree with TRBD1. Germline V gene data show CDR1 as LGHDT and CDR2 as YNNKEL (reference sequence). The CDR3 has 16 residues. V was clipped by 5 bases and J by 7 bases; unmatched bases: 12.